This TCR beta chain was captured by sequencing in a study of beta chain features in type 1 diabetes. About this clone: Its antigen is still unknown.

Per germline, CDR1 SGHRS and CDR2 YFSETQ. V trimming: 4 bases; J trimming: 3 bases; junction bases outside the gene matches: 14. The CDR3 runs 17 residues. Findings and limits, study-wide: Moderately but significantly shorter TCRB CDR3s were found in Type 1 diabetes patients in all four CD4+ subsets. For cells with high TCR expression, cDNA sequencing could yield over-representation.

The study reverse transcribed the entire isolated RNA, so it sequenced expressed TCRB transcripts. TCRdb's table, derived via immunoSEQ multiplex PCR, lists solely in-frame clones and lacks some. The data contain a few hundred thousand clones, 30% of them singletons. In total, each donor contributed a single heparinised blood draw that averaged around 100 mL. The chain carries TRBV5-1 and TRBJ2-5; TRBD2 matches at 8 bases. Sequenced material: naive CD4+ T cells from blood. This sequence originates from a man aged 18 to 29 in good health. CDR3 sequence (DNA): TGCGCCAGCAGCCACAGAGGCGCTAGCGGGTTTAAAGAGACCCAGTACTTC. This sequence encodes CASSHRGASGFKETQYF.